These T cell receptor beta chains were read from a single sample in a study of cytomegalovirus exposure and HLA in healthy donors. The protocol was immunoSEQ multiplex PCR, while the TCRdb copy is restricted to in-frame clones and leaves out a portion. Here the sample spans about 160,000 clones, approximately 74% being singletons. Sequencing used PBMCs. These receptors originate from a woman in her twenties or thirties in good health and CMV-seronegative. Each CDR3 is given with its conserved first and last residue. A D gene is named only where the DNA matches it firmly.

TRBD1,TRBV5-1,TRBJ1-4,CASSLMLRGEALKDEKLFF,TGCGCCAGCAGCTTGATGCTCAGGGGGGAAGCCTTAAAGGATGAAAAACTGTTTTTT
.,TRBV18,TRBJ2-4,CASSPTTTKNIQYF,TGTGCCAGCTCACCTACGACAACCAAAAACATTCAGTACTTC
.,TRBV10-3,TRBJ2-1,CAISEAGDYNEQFF,TGTGCCATCAGTGAGGCAGGGGACTACAATGAGCAGTTCTTC
TRBD1,TRBV28,TRBJ2-3,CASSFRTGFTDTQYF,TGTGCCAGCAGTTTCAGGACAGGGTTCACAGATACGCAGTATTTT
.,TRBV7-2,TRBJ1-1,CASSLVINTEAFF,TGTGCCAGCAGCTTAGTTATCAACACTGAAGCTTTCTTT
.,TRBV30,TRBJ1-3,CAWSVQTSGNTIYF,TGTGCCTGGAGTGTACAAACCTCTGGAAACACCATATATTTT
.,TRBV11-3,TRBJ2-1,CASSSFEGENEQFF,TGTGCCAGCAGCTCTTTTGAGGGCGAAAATGAGCAGTTCTTC
.,TRBV7-8,TRBJ2-7,CASSRRGAVNEQYF,TGTGCCAGCAGCCGGCGGGGTGCGGTCAACGAGCAGTACTTC
.,TRBV5-1,TRBJ2-1,CASTPGRGAGRGEQFF,TGCGCCAGCACCCCGGGGCGGGGTGCGGGACGGGGTGAGCAGTTCTTC
.,TRBV29-1,TRBJ2-5,CSVDGLGPQGTQYF,TGCAGCGTTGACGGGTTAGGCCCACAAGGGACCCAGTACTTC
.,TRBV4-1,TRBJ1-1,CASSQVGQTTEAFF,TGCGCCAGCAGCCAAGTGGGGCAAACAACCGAAGCTTTCTTT
.,TRBV4-3,TRBJ1-5,CASSQNGGSGNQPQHF,TGCGCCAGCAGCCAAAACGGGGGTAGTGGCAATCAGCCCCAGCATTTT
.,TRBV13,TRBJ2-7,CASALATGEQYF,TGTGCCAGCGCCCTAGCGACGGGCGAGCAGTACTTC
.,TRBV5-1,TRBJ1-2,CASSLGQSVPGYTF,TGCGCCAGCAGCTTGGGACAGTCGGTCCCGGGCTACACCTTC
TRBD1,TRBV7-2,TRBJ2-7,CASSFRQGISYEQYF,TGTGCCAGCAGTTTCAGACAGGGAATTTCCTACGAGCAGTACTTC
TRBD2,TRBV7-6,TRBJ2-1,CASSLSNSGRSSYNEQFF,TGTGCCAGCAGCTTATCCAATAGCGGGAGGAGCTCCTACAATGAGCAGTTCTTC
.,TRBV18,TRBJ1-4,CASSPLQGVGEKLFF,TGTGCCAGCTCACCACTTCAGGGTGTGGGAGAAAAACTGTTTTTT
TRBD1,TRBV5-4,TRBJ1-4,CASSFGTGVEKLFF,TGTGCCAGCAGCTTCGGGACAGGGGTCGAAAAACTGTTTTTT